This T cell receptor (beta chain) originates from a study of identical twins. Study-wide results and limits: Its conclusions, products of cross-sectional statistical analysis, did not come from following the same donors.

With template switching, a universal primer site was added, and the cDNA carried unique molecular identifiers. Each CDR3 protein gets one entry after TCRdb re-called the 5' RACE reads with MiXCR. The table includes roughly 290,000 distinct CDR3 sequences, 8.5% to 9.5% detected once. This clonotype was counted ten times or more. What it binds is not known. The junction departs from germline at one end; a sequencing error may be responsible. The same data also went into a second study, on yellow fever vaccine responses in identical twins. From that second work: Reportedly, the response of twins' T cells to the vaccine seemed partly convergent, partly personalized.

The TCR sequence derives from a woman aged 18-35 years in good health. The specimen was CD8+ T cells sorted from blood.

The CDR3 coding sequence is TGTGCCAGCAGTCTATCGACATGGGTAGCGGCAAACACCGGGGAGCTGTTTTTT. This sequence encodes CASSLSTWVAANTGELFF. The chain uses TRBV27 and TRBJ2-2, with D possibly being TRBD2 (6 bases). The germline V gene has CDR1 MNHEY and CDR2 SMNVEV (reference sequence). The CDR3 totals 18 residues.